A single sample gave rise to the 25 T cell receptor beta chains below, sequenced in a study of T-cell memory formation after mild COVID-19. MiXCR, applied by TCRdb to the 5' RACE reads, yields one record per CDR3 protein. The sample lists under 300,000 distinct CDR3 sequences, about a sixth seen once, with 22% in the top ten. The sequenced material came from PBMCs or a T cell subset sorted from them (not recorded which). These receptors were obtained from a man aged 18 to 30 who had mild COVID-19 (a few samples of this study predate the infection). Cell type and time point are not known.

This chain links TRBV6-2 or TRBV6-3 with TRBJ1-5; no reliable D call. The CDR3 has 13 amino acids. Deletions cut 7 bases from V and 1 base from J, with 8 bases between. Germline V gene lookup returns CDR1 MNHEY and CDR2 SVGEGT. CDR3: CASTGNSNQPQHF. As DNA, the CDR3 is TGTGCCAGCACGGGAAACAGCAATCAGCCCCAGCATTTT.

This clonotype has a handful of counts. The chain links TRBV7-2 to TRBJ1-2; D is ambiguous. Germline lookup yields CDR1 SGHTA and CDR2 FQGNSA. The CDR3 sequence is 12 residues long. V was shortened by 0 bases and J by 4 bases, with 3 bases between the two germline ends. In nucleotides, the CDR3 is TGTGCCAGCAGCTTAGCGCCCTATGGCTACACCTTC. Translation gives CASSLAPYGYTF.

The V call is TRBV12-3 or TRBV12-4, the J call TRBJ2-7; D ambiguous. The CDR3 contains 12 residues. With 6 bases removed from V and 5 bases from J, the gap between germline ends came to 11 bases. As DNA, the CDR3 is TGTGCCAGCAGCCCCCCGTTCCACGAGCAGTACTTC. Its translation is CASSPPFHEQYF.

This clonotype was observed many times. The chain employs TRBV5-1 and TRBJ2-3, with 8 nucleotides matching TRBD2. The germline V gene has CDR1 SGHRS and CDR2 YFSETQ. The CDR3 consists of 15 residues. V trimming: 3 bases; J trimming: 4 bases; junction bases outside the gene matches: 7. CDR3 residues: CASSSGTRGADTQYF. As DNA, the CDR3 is TGCGCCAGCAGCTCCGGGACTAGAGGTGCAGATACGCAGTATTTT.

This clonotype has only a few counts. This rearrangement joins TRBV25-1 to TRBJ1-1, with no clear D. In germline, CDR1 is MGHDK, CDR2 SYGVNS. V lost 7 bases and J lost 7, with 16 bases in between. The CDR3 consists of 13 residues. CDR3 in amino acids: CASIGTGSYEAFF. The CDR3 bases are TGTGCCAGCATCGGAACGGGTAGTTATGAAGCTTTCTTT.

Written as DNA, the CDR3 is TGTGCCAGCAGTGTACAGGGTAGGGACACTGAAGCTTTCTTT. This codes for CASSVQGRDTEAFF. This rearrangement joins TRBV7-2 to TRBJ1-1; possibly TRBD1 for D (6 bases). The CDR3 extends over 14 amino acids. The V end lost 6 bases, the J end lost 3 bases, and 14 bases lay between the germline ends. Germline V gene data show CDR1 as SGHTA and CDR2 as FQGNSA.

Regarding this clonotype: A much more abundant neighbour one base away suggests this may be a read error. The CDR3 DNA reads as TGTGCCAGCAGCGTAGCAGGGGCCGGGGCCAACGTCCTGACTTTC. It translates to CASSVAGAGANVLTF. The chain uses TRBV9 and TRBJ2-6; possibly TRBD1 for D (6 bases). The CDR3 totals 15 residues. V lost 0 bases to trimming and J lost 4 bases, with 8 bases between them. In germline, CDR1 is SGDLS, CDR2 YYNGEE.

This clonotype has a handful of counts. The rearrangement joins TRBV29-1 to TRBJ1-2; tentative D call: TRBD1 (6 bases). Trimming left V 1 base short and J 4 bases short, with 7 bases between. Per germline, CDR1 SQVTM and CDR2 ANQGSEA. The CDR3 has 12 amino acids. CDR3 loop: CSVEGTAYGYTF. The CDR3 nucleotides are TGCAGCGTTGAAGGGACAGCCTATGGCTACACCTTC.

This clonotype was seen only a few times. CDR3 protein: CASNLAGLQETQYF. CDR3 sequence (DNA): TGTGCCAGCAACCTAGCGGGCCTCCAAGAGACCCAGTACTTC. The chain joins TRBV12-3 or TRBV12-4 to TRBJ2-5, with 8 nucleotides matching TRBD2. V was pared by 7 bases and J by 1 base, with 5 bases of the junction left unmatched. This CDR3 region has 14 residues.

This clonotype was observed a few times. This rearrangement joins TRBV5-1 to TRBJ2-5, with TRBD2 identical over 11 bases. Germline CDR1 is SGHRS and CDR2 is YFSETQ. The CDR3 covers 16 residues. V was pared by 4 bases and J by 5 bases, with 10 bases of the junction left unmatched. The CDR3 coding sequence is TGCGCCAGCAGCCCCTTTACTAGCGGGGGCTGGGAGACCCAGTACTTC. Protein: CASSPFTSGGWETQYF.

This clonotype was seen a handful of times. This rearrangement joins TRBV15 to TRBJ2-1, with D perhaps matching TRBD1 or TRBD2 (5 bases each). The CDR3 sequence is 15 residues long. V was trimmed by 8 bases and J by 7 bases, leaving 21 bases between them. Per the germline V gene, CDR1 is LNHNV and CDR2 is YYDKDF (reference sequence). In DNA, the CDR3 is TGTGCCACCTCCGTGAGGGACGGAGTTTGGAATGAGCAGTTCTTC. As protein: CATSVRDGVWNEQFF.

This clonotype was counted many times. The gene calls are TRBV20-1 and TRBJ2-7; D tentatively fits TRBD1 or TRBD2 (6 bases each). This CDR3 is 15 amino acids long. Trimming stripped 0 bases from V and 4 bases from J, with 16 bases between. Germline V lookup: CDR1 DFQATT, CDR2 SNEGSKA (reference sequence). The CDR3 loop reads CSARDFSGAAYEQYF. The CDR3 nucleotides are TGCAGTGCTAGAGATTTTTCGGGGGCTGCGTACGAGCAGTACTTC.

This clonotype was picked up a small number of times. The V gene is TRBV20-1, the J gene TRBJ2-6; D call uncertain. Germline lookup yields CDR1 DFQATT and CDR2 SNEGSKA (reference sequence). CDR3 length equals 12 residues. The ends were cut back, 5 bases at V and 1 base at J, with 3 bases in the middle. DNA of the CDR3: TGCAGTGCTGTTTCTGGGGCCAACGTCCTGACTTTC. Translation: CSAVSGANVLTF.

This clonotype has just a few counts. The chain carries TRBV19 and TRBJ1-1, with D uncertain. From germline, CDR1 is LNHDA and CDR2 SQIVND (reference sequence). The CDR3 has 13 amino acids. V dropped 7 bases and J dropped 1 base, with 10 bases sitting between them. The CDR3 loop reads CASKGLQNTEAFF. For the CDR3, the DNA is TGTGCCAGTAAAGGACTCCAGAACACTGAAGCTTTCTTT.

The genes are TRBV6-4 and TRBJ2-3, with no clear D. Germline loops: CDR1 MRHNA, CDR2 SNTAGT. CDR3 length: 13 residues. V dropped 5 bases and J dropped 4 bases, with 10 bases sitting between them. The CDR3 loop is CASSPKGSDTQYF. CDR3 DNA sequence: TGTGCCAGCAGTCCTAAGGGTTCAGATACGCAGTATTTT.

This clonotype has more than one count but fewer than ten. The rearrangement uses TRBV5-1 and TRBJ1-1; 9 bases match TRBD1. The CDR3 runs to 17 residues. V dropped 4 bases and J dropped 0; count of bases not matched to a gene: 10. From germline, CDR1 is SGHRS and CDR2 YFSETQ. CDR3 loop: CASSTGQGNLVNTEAFF. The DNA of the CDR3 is TGCGCCAGCAGCACTGGACAGGGGAATTTGGTGAACACTGAAGCTTTCTTT.

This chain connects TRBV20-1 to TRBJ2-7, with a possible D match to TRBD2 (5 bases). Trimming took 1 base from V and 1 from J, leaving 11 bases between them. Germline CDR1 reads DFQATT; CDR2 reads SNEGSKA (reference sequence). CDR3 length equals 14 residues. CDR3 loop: CSARGLAESYEQYF. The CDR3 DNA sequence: TGCAGTGCTAGAGGGCTAGCCGAGTCCTACGAGCAGTACTTC.

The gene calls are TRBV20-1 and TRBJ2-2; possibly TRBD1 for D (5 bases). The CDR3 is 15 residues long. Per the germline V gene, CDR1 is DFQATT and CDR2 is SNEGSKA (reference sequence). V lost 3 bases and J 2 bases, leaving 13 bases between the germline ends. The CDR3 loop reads CSASRGFPNTGELFF. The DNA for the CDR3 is TGCAGTGCTAGTAGGGGATTCCCTAACACCGGGGAGCTGTTTTTT.

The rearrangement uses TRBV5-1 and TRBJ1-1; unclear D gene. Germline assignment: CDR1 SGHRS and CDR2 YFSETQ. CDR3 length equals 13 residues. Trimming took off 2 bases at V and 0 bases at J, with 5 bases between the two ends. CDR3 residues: CASSFQMNTEAFF. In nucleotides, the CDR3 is TGCGCCAGCAGCTTCCAGATGAACACTGAAGCTTTCTTT.

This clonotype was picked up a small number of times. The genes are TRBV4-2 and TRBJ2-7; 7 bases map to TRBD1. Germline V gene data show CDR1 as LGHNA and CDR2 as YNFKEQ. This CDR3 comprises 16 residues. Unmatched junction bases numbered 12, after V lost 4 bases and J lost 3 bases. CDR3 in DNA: TGTGCCAGCAGCCCTAAATTCGACAGGGACATCTACGAGCAGTACTTC. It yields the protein CASSPKFDRDIYEQYF.

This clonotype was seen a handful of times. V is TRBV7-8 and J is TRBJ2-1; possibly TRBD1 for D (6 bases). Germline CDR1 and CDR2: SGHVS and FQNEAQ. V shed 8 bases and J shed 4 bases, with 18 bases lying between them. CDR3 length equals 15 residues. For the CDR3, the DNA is TGTGCCAGCTGGGACAAAGAGGACAGATACAATGAGCAGTTCTTC. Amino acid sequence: CASWDKEDRYNEQFF.

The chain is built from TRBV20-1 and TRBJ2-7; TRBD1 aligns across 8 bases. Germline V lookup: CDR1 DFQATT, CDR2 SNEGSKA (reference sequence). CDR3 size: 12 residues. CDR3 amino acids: CSWTGSSYEQYV. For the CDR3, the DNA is TGCAGCTGGACAGGGAGCTCCTACGAGCAGTACGTC.

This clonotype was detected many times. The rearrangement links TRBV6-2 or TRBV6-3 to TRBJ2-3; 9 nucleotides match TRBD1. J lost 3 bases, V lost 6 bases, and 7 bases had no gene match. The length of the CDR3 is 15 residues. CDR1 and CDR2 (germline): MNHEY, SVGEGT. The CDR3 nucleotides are TGTGCCAGCAGCTGGGACAGGGAGTATACAGATACGCAGTATTTT. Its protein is CASSWDREYTDTQYF.

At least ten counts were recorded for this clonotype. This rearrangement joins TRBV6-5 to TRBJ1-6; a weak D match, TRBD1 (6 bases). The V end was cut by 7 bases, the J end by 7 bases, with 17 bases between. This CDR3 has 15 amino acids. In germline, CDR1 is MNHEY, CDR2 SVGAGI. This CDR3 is CASNHRGGRNSPLHF. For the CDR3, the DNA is TGTGCCAGCAACCATCGAGGGGGGAGGAATTCACCCCTCCACTTT.

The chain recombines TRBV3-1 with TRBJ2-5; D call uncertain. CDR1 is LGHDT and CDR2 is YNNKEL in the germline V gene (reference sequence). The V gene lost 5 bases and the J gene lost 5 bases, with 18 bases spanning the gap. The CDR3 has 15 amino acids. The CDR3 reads CASSFDRVGLETQYF. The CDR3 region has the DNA TGTGCCAGCAGCTTCGATCGGGTCGGATTGGAGACCCAGTACTTC.